Shown below are 2 T cell receptor beta chains from a single sample sequenced in a study of blood T cell repertoires in COVID-19. This table comes from immunoSEQ multiplex PCR, and its TCRdb copy is limited to in-frame clones, with some not included. The sample lists 150,000 to 200,000 clones; approximately 83% were seen once. The sample comprised PBMCs or T cells enriched from blood (not recorded which). These receptors came from an older man who had been exposed to COVID-19.

The chain carries TRBV5-1 and TRBJ2-2, with 11 bases identical to TRBD2. V lost 4 bases and J lost 1; bases outside the gene matches: 6. Germline V lookup: CDR1 SGHRS, CDR2 YFSETQ. The CDR3 spans 17 residues. The CDR3 reads CASSPPTSGKNTGELFF. CDR3 nucleotides: TGCGCCAGCAGCCCCCCGACTAGCGGGAAGAACACCGGGGAGCTGTTTTTT. The complete variable domain, with remaining parts taken from reference TRBV5-1 and TRBJ2-2, reads KAGVTQTPRYLIKTRGQQVTLSCSPISGHRSVSWYQQTPGQGLQFLFEYFSETQRNKGNFPGRFSGRQFSNSRSEMNVSTLELGDSALYLCASSPPTSGKNTGELFFGEGSRLTVL.

J is TRBJ2-1 and V is TRBV10-1, with D possibly being TRBD2 (5 bases). Trimming pared 5 bases from V and 4 bases from J, leaving 9 bases between. The CDR3 is made up of 13 amino acids. Germline V gene data show CDR1 as WNHNN and CDR2 as SYGVQD (reference sequence). CDR3 nucleotide sequence: TGCGCCAGCAGTTCGGACTTATACAATGAGCAGTTCTTC. Amino acids: CASSSDLYNEQFF.